This TCR beta chain was obtained from a study of post-analysis software for immune sequencing data (dated by TCRdb to 2015 to 2017). At the level of the whole study: Relapsing-remitting, secondary progressive and progressive-relapsing multiple sclerosis were recorded as disease courses, and subtype annotation was lacking for some patients. Patient repertoires were compared against about a dozen previously published healthy control repertoires from donors aged 6 to 25 years. A subset of samples was prepared in parallel using single-end sample barcoding, then pooled and co-amplified after Illumina adapter ligation. The study at large found these results: Significantly lower normalized Chao1 diversity was found in multiple sclerosis patients than in controls, suggesting substantial peripheral T-cell clonal expansion. Patients showed significantly higher frequencies than controls for a few TRBV segments, among them TRBV5-6, TRBV5-1 and TRBV20-1. The control group was slightly older than the multiple sclerosis patient group. Direct clustering with F measure showed strong co-clustering of samples prepared in the same batch, prompting a batch-effect correction.

TCR beta repertoires were profiled from peripheral blood of roughly 13 young patients with multiple sclerosis to demonstrate the VDJtools post-analysis software. Multiple sclerosis patients were children and adolescents aged about 6 to 16 years. CDR1 and CDR2, per the germline V gene, are ENHRY and SYGVKD. The CDR3 contains 16 residues, cysteine and phenylalanine counted. Only the CDR3 part of the read is kept: 48 bases, read in frame from the first base. The V and J ends are trimmed by 3 bases and 3 bases, leaving 17 bases between them. The method was PCR. Reads for this sample came from an Illumina HiSeq 2500. To reduce PCR and sequencing biases, unique molecular identifiers were incorporated into the TCR beta cDNA libraries. Around 500,000 cDNA molecules were obtained for every 1 to 10 million input T cells, so each molecule roughly corresponded to one T cell. The patient libraries were prepared and sequenced using the same protocol as the earlier healthy control dataset. Within a given batch, samples were prepared together, multiplexed and sequenced on the same HiSeq lane. The paper's data handling went like this. MIGEC handled the raw barcoded reads, throwing out single-read molecular identifier groups before consensus assembly and CDR3 extraction. Clonotype tables were post-analysed with VDJtools, and diversity was normalized by down-sampling all datasets to the smallest sample size. Repertoire overlap clustering matched CDR3 amino acid but not nucleotide sequences to correct batch-related cross-sample contamination. TCRdb itself trimmed the public reads at Q25 with fastp, ran MiXCR and retained productive beta chains. Records with the same CDR3 protein are collapsed into one entry carrying the most frequent genes and DNA. TCRdb's processing, not the authors', yielded these V and J calls. This sample lists fewer than 700,000 distinct CDR3 sequences; roughly 40% were detected once. The ten largest clones add up to roughly 1.8% of the sample.

With respect to this clonotype: Its recognized antigen is unknown. Base qualities are missing; no much larger clone stands one base away.

The sequenced material came from blood. The TCR sequence derives from a girl between 10 and 17 years old with multiple sclerosis. The chain was built from TRBV10-3 and TRBJ2-5; the D gene cannot be resolved reliably. CDR3 region: CAISEGIGLPKETQYF. The DNA sequence is as follows: TGTGCCATCAGTGAAGGTATAGGGCTACCCAAAGAGACCCAGTACTTC.